Each of the 21 T cell receptor beta chains below was sequenced from the same sample in a study of long-term antiretroviral therapy in people with HIV. This was the immunoSEQ v3.0 assay at survey level. Repertoires were generated with immunoSEQ multiplex PCR, while TCRdb's copy carries only in-frame clones and drops some. The sample shows about 25,000 clones, around 82% of them seen only once. The sequencing used unsorted PBMCs, collected 3 years after starting antiretroviral therapy. Receptors originate from a man between 18 and 35 years old with HIV.

This clone came up once. The chain recombines TRBV28 with TRBJ1-1; no firm D call. Germline CDR1 MDHEN, CDR2 SYDVKM. The CDR3 totals 13 residues. Trimming left V 5 bases short and J 5 bases short, with 12 bases between. The chain's CDR3 is CASSPSGSTEAFF. As DNA, the CDR3 is TGTGCCAGCAGTCCCTCCGGATCAACTGAAGCTTTCTTT.

The chain joins TRBV7-6 to TRBJ1-1; weak D call: TRBD1 (5 bases). CDR1 is SGHVS and CDR2 is FNYEAQ in the germline V gene. This CDR3 is 16 amino acids long. Between the trimmed V and J ends, which lost 1 base and 3 bases, there was a span of 15 bases. The CDR3 region has the DNA TGTGCCAGCAGCTTAGGGGGGGAGTTAGGGGACACTGAAGCTTTCTTT. Its protein is CASSLGGELGDTEAFF.

The J gene is TRBJ2-2, the V gene TRBV6-1; D is perhaps TRBD2 (6 bases). There are 13 residues in the CDR3. The germline V and J ends were trimmed by 7 bases and 3 bases, with 9 bases remaining between them. In germline, CDR1 is MNHNS, CDR2 SASEGT. The CDR3 protein is CASKSGDTGELFF. The DNA for the CDR3 is TGTGCCAGCAAATCGGGGGACACCGGGGAGCTGTTTTTT.

About this clone: One junction end does not reproduce the germline sequence, and a read error may be involved. The DNA for the CDR3 is TGTGCCAGCATTCAGCCCCAGCATTTT. Translation: CASIQPQHF. The chain combines TRBV27 with TRBJ1-5; no definite D call. The CDR3 runs 9 residues. CDR1 MNHEY and CDR2 SMNVEV come from the germline V gene (reference sequence).

The CDR3 loop reads CASSQEGPGQTYEQYF. DNA for the CDR3: TGTGCCAGCAGCCAAGAGGGCCCGGGACAGACCTACGAGCAGTACTTC. The chain combines TRBV4-2 with TRBJ2-7; 7 nucleotides match TRBD1. The CDR3 is 16 residues long. Trimming cost V 0 bases and J 2 bases; bases outside gene matches: 7. Germline values: CDR1 LGHNA, CDR2 YNFKEQ.

The chain is built from TRBV12-5 and TRBJ2-7; D may be TRBD2 (5 bases). Between the trimmed V and J ends, which lost 3 bases and 7 bases, there was a span of 10 bases. There are 12 residues in the CDR3. CDR1 and CDR2 from the germline V gene are LGHNT and FRNRAP. CDR3 residues: CASGFGGGEQYF. CDR3 coding DNA: TGTGCTAGTGGTTTCGGTGGAGGTGAGCAGTACTTC.

This clone has just one count. The V call is TRBV19, the J call TRBJ2-5; either TRBD1 or TRBD2 may supply D (5 bases each). V lost 1 base and J 5 bases, leaving 23 bases between the germline ends. Germline loops: CDR1 LNHDA, CDR2 SQIVND (reference sequence). The CDR3 spans 18 residues. Written as DNA, the CDR3 is TGTGCCAGTAGTATAGTGGGACCGCGCAGCATTGGGAGCGAGACCCAGTACTTC. Translated: CASSIVGPRSIGSETQYF.

This clone was seen only a few times. V is TRBV4-2 and J is TRBJ1-1; D is uncertain. CDR3 length: 12 residues. Germline CDR1 and CDR2: LGHNA and YNFKEQ. V lost 5 bases, J lost 6 bases, and 10 bases lay in between. The CDR3 region is CASSSGLAEAFF. The CDR3 bases are TGTGCCAGCAGCTCCGGACTGGCTGAAGCTTTCTTT.

The sample holds a few counts of this clone. The rearrangement links TRBV6-5 to TRBJ2-7; 9 bases are shared with TRBD1. This CDR3 is built from 15 residues. Per the germline V gene, CDR1 is MNHEY and CDR2 is SVGAGI. V lost 8 bases and J lost 0; bases outside the gene matches: 8. Here the CDR3 reads CASPRRDRASYEQYV. DNA of the CDR3: TGTGCCAGCCCCAGACGGGACAGGGCCTCCTACGAGCAGTACGTC.

This clone occurred once. The rearrangement links TRBV15 to TRBJ1-1; D is possibly TRBD1 (6 bases). Germline V lookup: CDR1 LNHNV, CDR2 YYDKDF (reference sequence). V was clipped by 0 bases and J by 3 bases, with 11 bases between them. This CDR3 is built from 15 residues. For the CDR3, the DNA is TGTGCCACCAGCAGAGACAGGGGCGCGTACACTGAAGCTTTCTTT. Its protein is CATSRDRGAYTEAFF. Full variable domain (missing parts from reference TRBV15 and TRBJ1-1): DAMVIQNPRYQVTQFGKPVTLSCSQTLNHNVMYWYQQKSSQAPKLLFHYYDKDFNNEADTPDNFQSRRPNTSFCFLDIRSPGLGDTAMYLCATSRDRGAYTEAFFGQGTRLTVV.

The rearrangement links TRBV9 to TRBJ2-1; 9 bases agree with TRBD2. This CDR3 comprises 15 residues. The germline gives CDR1 SGDLS, CDR2 YYNGEE. V gave up 2 bases and J gave up 7 bases; unmatched junction bases: 7. The CDR3 sequence is CASSVGSGGNNEQFF. In nucleotides, the CDR3 is TGTGCCAGCAGCGTGGGGAGCGGGGGGAATAATGAGCAGTTCTTC.

V usage is TRBV7-2 and J usage is TRBJ2-5, with 12 bases identical to TRBD2. The germline CDR1 and CDR2 sequences are SGHTA and FQGNSA. Unmatched junction bases numbered 10, after V lost 1 base and J lost 4 bases. CDR3 length equals 18 residues. The CDR3 DNA sequence: TGTGCCAGCAGCTTAGTTACTAGCGGGGGGCCGGAGGGAGAGACCCAGTACTTC. Translated, it gives CASSLVTSGGPEGETQYF.

As DNA, the CDR3 is TGTGCCTGGAGTGCCCTGGACAGGGTACAGGAGACCCAGTACTTC. It codes for CAWSALDRVQETQYF. The chain has TRBV30 and TRBJ2-5; TRBD1 matches at 8 bases. The trim removed 1 base at V and 5 bases at J, leaving 9 bases unmatched. The V gene's germline CDR1 is GTSNPN and CDR2 SVGIG (reference sequence). This CDR3 is 15 amino acids long.

V is TRBV4-1 and J is TRBJ1-4; D gene ambiguous. The CDR3 covers 15 residues. Germline V gene sequence: CDR1 MGHRA, CDR2 YSYEKL. V gave up 3 bases and J gave up 0 bases, with 8 bases separating them. In DNA form, the CDR3 reads TGCGCCAGCAGCCATTTAGGAGCAACTAATGAAAAACTGTTTTTT. Translating gives CASSHLGATNEKLFF.

The chain uses TRBV28 and TRBJ1-3; no clear D. CDR3 size: 14 residues. Trimming left V 7 bases short and J 2 bases short, with 12 bases between. Germline values: CDR1 MDHEN, CDR2 SYDVKM. This CDR3 is CASIPLSAGNTIYF. The CDR3 DNA sequence: TGTGCCAGCATACCCCTCAGTGCTGGAAACACCATATATTTT.

This chain uses TRBV6-1 with TRBJ2-7; D uncertain. Trimming removed 0 bases from V and 9 bases from J, with 12 bases in between. CDR1 is MNHNS, CDR2 SASEGT, per germline. The CDR3 runs 13 residues. In DNA form, the CDR3 reads TGTGCCAGCAGTGAAGCGCGTCGTGTTGTGCAGTACTTC. Translated, it gives CASSEARRVVQYF.

This clone occurred a few times. One end of the junction does not line up with germline, which may come from a read error. The J gene is TRBJ2-7, the V gene TRBV7-8; 10 nucleotides agree with TRBD1. Per germline, CDR1 SGHVS and CDR2 FQNEAQ. The CDR3 extends over 14 amino acids. CDR3 amino acids: CASSLTGGGPPVCF. CDR3 nucleotides: TGTGCCAGCAGCCTGACAGGGGGCGGCCCTCCGGTTTGCTTC.

The V gene is TRBV6-1, the J gene TRBJ2-5; 7 nucleotides line up with TRBD2. Germline V gene data show CDR1 as MNHNS and CDR2 as SASEGT. V dropped 4 bases and J dropped 0; count of bases not matched to a gene: 2. The CDR3 extends over 14 amino acids. The CDR3 DNA reads TGTGCCAGCAGTGTGGGGGGGTACCAAGAGACCCAGTACTTC. Amino acids: CASSVGGYQETQYF.

The V call is TRBV7-3, the J call TRBJ2-6; D possibly matches TRBD1 or TRBD2 (5 bases each). The ends were cut back, 5 bases at V and 0 bases at J, with 11 bases in the middle. Germline-derived CDR1 and CDR2 are SGHTA and FQGTGA. The CDR3 is made up of 16 amino acids. Here the CDR3 reads CASSRDASSGANVLTF. CDR3 DNA sequence: TGTGCCAGCAGCCGGGACGCTAGCTCTGGGGCCAACGTCCTGACTTTC.

The chain joins TRBV9 to TRBJ2-2; the match to TRBD1 covers 9 bases. V shed 1 base, J shed 4 bases, and the junction held 5 bases outside the gene matches. The CDR3 is made up of 16 amino acids. CDR1 and CDR2 from the germline V gene are SGDLS and YYNGEE. The CDR3 loop is CASSVNRGRSTGELFF. CDR3 nucleotides: TGTGCCAGCAGCGTAAACAGGGGGCGTAGCACCGGGGAGCTGTTTTTT.

This rearrangement joins TRBV6-1 to TRBJ1-2; TRBD1 agrees at 7 bases. The germline V gene encodes CDR1 MNHNS and CDR2 SASEGT. CDR3 size: 15 residues. The V and J ends lost 4 bases and 4 bases, in that order; junction bases with no gene match: 9. CDR3 in DNA: TGTGCCAGCAGTGTCACAGGGGATGGACTCTATGGCTACACCTTC. Translating it yields CASSVTGDGLYGYTF.